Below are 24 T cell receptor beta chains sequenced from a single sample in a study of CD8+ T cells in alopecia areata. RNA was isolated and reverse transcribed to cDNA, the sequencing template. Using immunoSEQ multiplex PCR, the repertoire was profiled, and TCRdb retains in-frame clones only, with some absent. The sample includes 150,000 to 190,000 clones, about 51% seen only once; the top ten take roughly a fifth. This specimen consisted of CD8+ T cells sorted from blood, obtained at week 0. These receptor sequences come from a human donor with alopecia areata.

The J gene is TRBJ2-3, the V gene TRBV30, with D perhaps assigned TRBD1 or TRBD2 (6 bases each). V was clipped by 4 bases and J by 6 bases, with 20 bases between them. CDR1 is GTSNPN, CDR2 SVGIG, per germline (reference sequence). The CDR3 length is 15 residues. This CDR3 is CAWNPGGQKRDTQYF. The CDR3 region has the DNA TGTGCCTGGAACCCTGGGGGGCAGAAGAGGGATACGCAGTATTTT.

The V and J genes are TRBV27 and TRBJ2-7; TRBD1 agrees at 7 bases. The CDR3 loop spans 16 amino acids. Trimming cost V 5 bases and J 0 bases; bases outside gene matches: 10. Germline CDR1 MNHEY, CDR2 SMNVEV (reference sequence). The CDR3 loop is CASSPSQGQFSYEQYF. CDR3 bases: TGTGCCAGCAGTCCATCCCAGGGACAGTTCTCCTACGAGCAGTACTTC.

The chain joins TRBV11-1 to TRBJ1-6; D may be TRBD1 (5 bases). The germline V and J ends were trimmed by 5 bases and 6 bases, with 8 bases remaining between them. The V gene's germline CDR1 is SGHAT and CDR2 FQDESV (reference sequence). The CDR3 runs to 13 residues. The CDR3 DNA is TGTGCCAGCAGCCCGGGACGTAATTCACCCCTCCACTTT. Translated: CASSPGRNSPLHF.

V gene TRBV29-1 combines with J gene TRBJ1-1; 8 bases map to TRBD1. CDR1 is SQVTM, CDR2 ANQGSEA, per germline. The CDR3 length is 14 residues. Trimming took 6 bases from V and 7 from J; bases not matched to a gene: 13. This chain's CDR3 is CSVDGADRAVEAFF. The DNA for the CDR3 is TGCAGCGTCGATGGAGCGGACAGGGCGGTTGAAGCTTTCTTT.

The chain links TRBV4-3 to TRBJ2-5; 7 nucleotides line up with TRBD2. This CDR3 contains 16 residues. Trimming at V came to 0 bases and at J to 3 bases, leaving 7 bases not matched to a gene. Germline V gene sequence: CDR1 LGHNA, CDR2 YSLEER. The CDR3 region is CASSQDGMGGEETQYF. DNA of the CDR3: TGCGCCAGCAGCCAAGATGGAATGGGGGGGGAAGAGACCCAGTACTTC.

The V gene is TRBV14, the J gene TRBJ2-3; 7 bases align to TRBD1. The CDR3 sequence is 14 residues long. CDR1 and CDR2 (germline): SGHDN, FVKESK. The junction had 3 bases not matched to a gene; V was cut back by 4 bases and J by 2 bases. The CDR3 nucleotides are TGTGCCAGCAGCCCGGACAGGATCACAGATACGCAGTATTTT. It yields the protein CASSPDRITDTQYF.

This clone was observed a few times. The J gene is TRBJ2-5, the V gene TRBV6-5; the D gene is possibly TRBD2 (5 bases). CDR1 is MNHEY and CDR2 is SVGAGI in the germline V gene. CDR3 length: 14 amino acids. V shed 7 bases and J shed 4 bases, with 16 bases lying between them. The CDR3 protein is CASTRSGLGETQYF. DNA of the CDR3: TGTGCCAGCACCCGATCGGGGTTAGGAGAGACCCAGTACTTC.

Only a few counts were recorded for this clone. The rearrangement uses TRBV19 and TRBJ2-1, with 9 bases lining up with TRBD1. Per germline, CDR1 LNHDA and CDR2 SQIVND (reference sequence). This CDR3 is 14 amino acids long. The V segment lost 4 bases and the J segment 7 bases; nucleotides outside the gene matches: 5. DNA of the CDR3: TGTGCCAGTAGTACCGGGACAGGGTTTAATGAGCAGTTCTTC. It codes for CASSTGTGFNEQFF.

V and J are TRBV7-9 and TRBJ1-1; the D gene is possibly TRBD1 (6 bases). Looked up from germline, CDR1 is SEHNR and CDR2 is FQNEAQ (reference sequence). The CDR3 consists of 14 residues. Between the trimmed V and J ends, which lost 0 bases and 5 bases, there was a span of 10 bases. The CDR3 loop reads CASSLAGAGTEAFF. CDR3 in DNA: TGTGCCAGCAGCTTAGCGGGGGCAGGAACTGAAGCTTTCTTT.

CDR3: CAWAMRGMPDTQYF. In DNA, the CDR3 is TGTGCCTGGGCAATGCGGGGGATGCCAGATACGCAGTATTTT. The V and J genes are TRBV30 and TRBJ2-3; the match to TRBD2 covers 7 bases. Germline lookup yields CDR1 GTSNPN and CDR2 SVGIG (reference sequence). The ends lost 5 bases at V and 4 bases at J; junction bases unmatched: 9. CDR3 size: 14 residues.

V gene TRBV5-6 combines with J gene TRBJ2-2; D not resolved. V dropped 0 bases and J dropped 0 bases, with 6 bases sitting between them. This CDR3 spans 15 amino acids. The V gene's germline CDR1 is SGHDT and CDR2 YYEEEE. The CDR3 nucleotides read TGTGCCAGCAGCTTGGACAGATCGAACACCGGGGAGCTGTTTTTT. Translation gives CASSLDRSNTGELFF.

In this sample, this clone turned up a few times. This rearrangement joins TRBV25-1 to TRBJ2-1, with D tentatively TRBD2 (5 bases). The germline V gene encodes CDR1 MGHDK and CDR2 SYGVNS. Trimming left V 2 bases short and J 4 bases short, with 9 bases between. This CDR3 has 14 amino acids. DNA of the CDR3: TGTGCCAGCAGTGAAAGAGGACTTTACAATGAGCAGTTCTTC. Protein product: CASSERGLYNEQFF.

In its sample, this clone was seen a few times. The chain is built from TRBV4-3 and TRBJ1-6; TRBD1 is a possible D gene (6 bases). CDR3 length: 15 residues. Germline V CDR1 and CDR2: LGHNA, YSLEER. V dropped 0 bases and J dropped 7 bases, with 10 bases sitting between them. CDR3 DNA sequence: TGCGCCAGCAGCCAAGATCGACAGGAGAATTCACCCCTCCACTTT. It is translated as CASSQDRQENSPLHF.

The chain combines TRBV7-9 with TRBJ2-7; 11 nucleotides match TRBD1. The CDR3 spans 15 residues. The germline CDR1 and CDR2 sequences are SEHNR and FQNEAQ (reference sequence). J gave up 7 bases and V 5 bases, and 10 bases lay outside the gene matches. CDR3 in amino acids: CASSPPDRGHQEQYF. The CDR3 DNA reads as TGTGCCAGCAGCCCACCGGACAGGGGGCATCAAGAGCAGTACTTC. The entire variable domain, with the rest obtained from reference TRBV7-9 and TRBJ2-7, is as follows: DTGVSQNPRHKITKRGQNVTFRCDPISEHNRLYWYRQTLGQGPEFLTYFQNEAQLEKSRLLSDRFSAERPKGSFSTLEIQRTEQGDSAMYLCASSPPDRGHQEQYFGPGTRLTVT.

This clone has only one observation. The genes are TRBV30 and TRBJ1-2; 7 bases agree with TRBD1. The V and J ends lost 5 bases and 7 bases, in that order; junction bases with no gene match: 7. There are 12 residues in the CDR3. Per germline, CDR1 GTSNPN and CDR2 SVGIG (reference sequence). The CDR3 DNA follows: TGTGCCTGGGCAGGGGGAAGGATTGGCTACACCTTC. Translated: CAWAGGRIGYTF.

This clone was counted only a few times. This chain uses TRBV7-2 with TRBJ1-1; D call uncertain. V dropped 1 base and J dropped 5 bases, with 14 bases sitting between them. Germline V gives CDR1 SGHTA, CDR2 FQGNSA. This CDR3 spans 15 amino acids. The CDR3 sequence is CASSLVMGLRTEAFF. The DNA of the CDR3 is TGTGCCAGCAGCTTAGTAATGGGTCTGAGGACTGAAGCTTTCTTT.

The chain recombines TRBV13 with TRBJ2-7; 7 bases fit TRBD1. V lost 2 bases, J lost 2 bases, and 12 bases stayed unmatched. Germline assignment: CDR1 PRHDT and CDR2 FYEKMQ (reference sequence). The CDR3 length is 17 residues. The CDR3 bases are TGTGCCAGCAGCTTAATCTCGACAGGGAAGATAGCCTACGAGCAGTACTTC. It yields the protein CASSLISTGKIAYEQYF.

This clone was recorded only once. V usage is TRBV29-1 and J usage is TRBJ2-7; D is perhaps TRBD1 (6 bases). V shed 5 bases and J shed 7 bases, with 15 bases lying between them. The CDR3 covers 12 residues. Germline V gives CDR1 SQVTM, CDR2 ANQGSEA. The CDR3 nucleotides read TGCAGCGTTCTGACAGGCCGTGGGGAGCAGTACTTC. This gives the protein CSVLTGRGEQYF.

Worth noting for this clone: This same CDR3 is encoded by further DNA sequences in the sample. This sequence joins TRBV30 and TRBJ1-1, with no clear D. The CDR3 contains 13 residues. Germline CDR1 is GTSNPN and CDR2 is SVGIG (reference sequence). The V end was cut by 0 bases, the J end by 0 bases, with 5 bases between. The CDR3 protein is CAWSVGLNTEAFF. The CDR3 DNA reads TGTGCCTGGAGTGTAGGGCTGAACACTGAAGCTTTCTTT.

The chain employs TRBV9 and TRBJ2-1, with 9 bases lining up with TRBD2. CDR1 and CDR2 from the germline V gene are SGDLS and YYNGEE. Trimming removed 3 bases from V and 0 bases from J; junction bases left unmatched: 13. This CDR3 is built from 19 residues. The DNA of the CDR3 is TGTGCCAGCAGCGCCCCCCTTAGCGGGGGCCCTAGCTCCTACAATGAGCAGTTCTTC. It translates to CASSAPLSGGPSSYNEQFF.

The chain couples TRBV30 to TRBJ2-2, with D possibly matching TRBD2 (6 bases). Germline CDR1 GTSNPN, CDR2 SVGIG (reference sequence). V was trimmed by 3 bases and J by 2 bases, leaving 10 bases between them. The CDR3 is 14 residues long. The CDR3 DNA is TGTGCCTGGAGGGACGGACTAAACACCGGGGAGCTGTTTTTT. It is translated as CAWRDGLNTGELFF.

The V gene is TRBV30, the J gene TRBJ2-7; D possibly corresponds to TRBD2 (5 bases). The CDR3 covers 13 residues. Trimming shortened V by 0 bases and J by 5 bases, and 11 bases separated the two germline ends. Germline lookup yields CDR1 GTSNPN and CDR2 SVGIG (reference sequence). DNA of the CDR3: TGTGCCTGGAGTGTCACTAGACTACACGAGCAGTACTTC. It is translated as CAWSVTRLHEQYF.

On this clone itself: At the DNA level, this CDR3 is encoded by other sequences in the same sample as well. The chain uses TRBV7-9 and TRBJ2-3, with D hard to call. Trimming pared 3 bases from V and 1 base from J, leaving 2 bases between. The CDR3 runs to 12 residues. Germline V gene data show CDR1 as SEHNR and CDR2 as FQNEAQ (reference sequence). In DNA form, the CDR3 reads TGTGCCAGCAGCTTTGGCACAGATACGCAGTATTTT. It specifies CASSFGTDTQYF.

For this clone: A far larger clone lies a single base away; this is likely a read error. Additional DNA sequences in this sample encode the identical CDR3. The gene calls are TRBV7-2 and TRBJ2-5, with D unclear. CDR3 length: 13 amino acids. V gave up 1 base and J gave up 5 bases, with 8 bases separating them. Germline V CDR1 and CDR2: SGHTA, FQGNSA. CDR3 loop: CASSLGGWETQYF. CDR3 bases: TGTGCCAGCAGCTTAGGGGGATGGGAGACCCAGTACTTC.